This entry lists 27 T cell receptor beta chains sequenced from one sample in a study of T cell repertoires in cytomegalovirus infection. Via MiXCR, TCRdb re-called the reads, giving one row per CDR3 protein. This sample has approximately 750,000 distinct CDR3 sequences; roughly 35% occur once, and the top ten carry about 2.8%. The sequenced sample consisted of PBMCs. These receptors all come from a human donor in good health (CMV status not recorded). Some clones in this sample may be carry-over from other donors' samples.

This clonotype was found many times. This chain links TRBV7-8 with TRBJ2-1; the match to TRBD2 covers 9 bases. The CDR3 has 15 residues. Losses at the gene ends were 5 bases for V and 5 bases for J; bases not matched to a gene: 7. Germline V CDR1 and CDR2: SGHVS, FQNEAQ. The CDR3, as DNA: TGTGCCAGCAGCCTCCCAGCGGGGGGCCACAATGAGCAGTTCTTC. This codes for CASSLPAGGHNEQFF.

The chain is built from TRBV28 and TRBJ2-7, with a tentative D call TRBD2 (5 bases). V lost 5 bases and J 5 bases, leaving 13 bases between the germline ends. This CDR3 spans 13 amino acids. Germline assignment: CDR1 MDHEN and CDR2 SYDVKM. CDR3 protein: CASSPPDWDEQYF. CDR3 sequence (DNA): TGTGCCAGCAGTCCCCCGGACTGGGACGAGCAGTACTTC. Filled out from reference TRBV28 and TRBJ2-7, the complete variable domain reads DVKVTQSSRYLVKRTGEKVFLECVQDMDHENMFWYRQDPGLGLRLIYFSYDVKMKEKGDIPEGYSVSREKKERFSLILESASTNQTSMYLCASSPPDWDEQYFGPGTRLTVT.

There are a few counts of this clonotype. A much larger clone is a single base away; this may be a read error. V usage is TRBV2 and J usage is TRBJ2-1; a weak D match, TRBD2 (5 bases). CDR1 SNHLY and CDR2 FYNNEI come from the germline V gene. The CDR3 is 15 amino acids. The CDR3 loop is CASSERRQAYNVQFF. The CDR3 DNA reads TGTGCCAGCAGTGAAAGGAGGCAGGCCTACAATGTGCAGTTCTTC.

This clonotype was recorded a few times. CDR3 in amino acids: CASSLSPPGSLWSYEQYF. CDR3 DNA: TGTGCCAGCAGCTTATCGCCCCCGGGGAGTCTATGGTCCTACGAGCAGTACTTC. The V and J genes are TRBV7-2 and TRBJ2-7; D is possibly TRBD2 (5 bases). Germline assignment: CDR1 SGHTA and CDR2 FQGNSA. The CDR3 is made up of 18 amino acids. The germline V and J ends were trimmed by 2 bases and 1 base, with 21 bases remaining between them.

A single count supports this clonotype. The chain combines TRBV18 with TRBJ2-2, with 9 bases identical to TRBD2. Trimming cost V 0 bases and J 4 bases; bases outside gene matches: 6. Looked up from germline, CDR1 is KGHSH and CDR2 is LQKENI. This CDR3 is built from 17 residues. This CDR3 is CASSPPRRTSVTGELFF. The CDR3 nucleotides are TGTGCCAGCTCACCACCTCGGCGGACTAGCGTCACCGGGGAGCTGTTTTTT.

V usage is TRBV2 and J usage is TRBJ2-3, with D maybe TRBD1 (5 bases). This CDR3 region has 15 residues. V was pared by 6 bases and J by 2 bases, with 15 bases between. Looked up from germline, CDR1 is SNHLY and CDR2 is FYNNEI. The chain's CDR3 is CASSPTMTVTDTQYF. In DNA, the CDR3 is TGTGCCAGCAGCCCCACCATGACAGTCACAGATACGCAGTATTTT.

This chain joins TRBV7-4 and TRBJ1-5, with 7 bases identical to TRBD1. The CDR3 length is 22 residues. V lost 5 bases, J lost 0 bases, and 25 bases stayed unmatched. Per the germline V gene, CDR1 is SGHVT and CDR2 is SQSDAQ. The CDR3 loop is CASSVPRQGELLMANSNQPQHF. The CDR3 nucleotides read TGTGCCAGCAGCGTGCCCCGGCAGGGGGAGCTCTTAATGGCCAATAGCAATCAGCCCCAGCATTTT. Combining the CDR3 with reference TRBV7-4 and TRBJ1-5 gives the whole variable domain GAGVSQSPRYKVAKRGRDVALRCDSISGHVTLYWYRQTLGQGSEVLTYSQSDAQRDKSGRPSGRFSAERPERSVSTLKIQRTEQGDSAVYLCASSVPRQGELLMANSNQPQHFGDGTRLSIL.

This clonotype came up many times. The J gene is TRBJ2-1, the V gene TRBV7-8; D unclear. Germline V gene sequence: CDR1 SGHVS, CDR2 FQNEAQ. The CDR3 runs 12 residues. The germline V and J ends were trimmed by 4 bases and 0 bases, with 1 base remaining between them. CDR3 nucleotides: TGTGCCAGCAGCTACTCCTACAATGAGCAGTTCTTC. Translating it yields CASSYSYNEQFF.

This chain links TRBV27 with TRBJ2-7; D not resolved. Germline V lookup: CDR1 MNHEY, CDR2 SMNVEV (reference sequence). Deletions cut 4 bases from V and 5 bases from J, with 6 bases between. There are 11 residues in the CDR3. This CDR3 is CASSYYNEQYF. CDR3 DNA: TGTGCCAGCAGTTATTATAACGAGCAGTACTTC.

This clonotype has ten or more counts. The chain joins TRBV2 to TRBJ2-7, with 9 bases fitting TRBD1. This CDR3 comprises 12 residues. Germline V lookup: CDR1 SNHLY, CDR2 FYNNEI. With V trimmed by 9 bases and J by 7 bases, 7 bases remained unmatched. CDR3 sequence (DNA): TGTGCCAGTTCGGGGACAGGGTTGGAGCAGTACTTC. Translation: CASSGTGLEQYF.

This clonotype has only a few counts. The chain joins TRBV7-2 to TRBJ2-3, with 10 bases identical to TRBD2. Germline loops: CDR1 SGHTA, CDR2 FQGNSA. The trim removed 1 base at V and 10 bases at J, leaving 8 bases unmatched. CDR3 length equals 15 residues. CDR3 nucleotides: TGTGCCAGCAGCTTAGACAGCGGGAGGGGGCTAGCGCAGTATTTT. It is translated as CASSLDSGRGLAQYF.

This chain uses TRBV28 with TRBJ2-3, with TRBD1 identical over 7 bases. Trimming at V came to 8 bases and at J to 5 bases, leaving 10 bases not matched to a gene. CDR1 and CDR2 (germline): MDHEN, SYDVKM. The CDR3 consists of 14 residues. CDR3 in DNA: TGTGCCAGCCTGGCAGGGGGTGGATTAGATACGCAGTATTTT. Its translation: CASLAGGGLDTQYF.

J is TRBJ2-5 and V is TRBV29-1; no definite D call. This CDR3 is 10 amino acids long. V was trimmed by 4 bases and J by 4 bases, leaving 4 bases between them. Germline CDR1 is SQVTM and CDR2 is ANQGSEA. The CDR3 DNA sequence: TGCAGCGTTGTGGGAGAGACCCAGTACTTC. As protein: CSVVGETQYF.

This clonotype occurred a few times. The rearrangement links TRBV5-6 to TRBJ1-2; 7 bases line up with TRBD1. This CDR3 has 15 amino acids. The V and J ends lost 4 bases and 3 bases, in that order; junction bases with no gene match: 9. Germline V gives CDR1 SGHDT, CDR2 YYEEEE. CDR3 coding DNA: TGTGCCAGCAGCCGGGACAGCCGTCTGGACTATGGCTACACCTTC. Translated: CASSRDSRLDYGYTF.

This clonotype has a count of ten or more. The V gene is TRBV12-3 or TRBV12-4, the J gene TRBJ2-7; D unresolved. The CDR3 length is 14 residues. Trimming stripped 7 bases from V and 2 bases from J, with 15 bases between. The CDR3 loop is CASTSFQAAYEQYF. The CDR3 nucleotides are TGTGCCAGCACCTCGTTCCAGGCGGCCTACGAGCAGTACTTC.

This chain links TRBV10-2 with TRBJ1-5; D is perhaps TRBD1 (5 bases). V gave up 0 bases and J gave up 7 bases, with 10 bases separating them. The CDR3 runs to 14 residues. CDR1 and CDR2 from the germline V gene are WSHSY and SAAADI. This CDR3 is CASSESRGGQPQHF. DNA for the CDR3: TGCGCCAGCAGTGAGTCAAGGGGCGGCCAGCCCCAGCATTTT.

The genes are TRBV6-1 and TRBJ1-5, with D possibly matching TRBD1 (6 bases). This CDR3 region has 16 residues. V lost 0 bases, J lost 4 bases, and 13 bases lay in between. Germline CDR1 and CDR2: MNHNS and SASEGT. The CDR3 DNA sequence: TGTGCCAGCAGTGAAGCAAGGGGGGTTGGGAATCAGCCCCAGCATTTT. This sequence encodes CASSEARGVGNQPQHF.

J is TRBJ2-2 and V is TRBV25-1; 7 bases match TRBD1. From germline, CDR1 is MGHDK and CDR2 SYGVNS. This CDR3 is built from 17 residues. J was trimmed by 1 base and V by 4 bases; bases with no gene match: 9. The CDR3 sequence is CASSGVWGQKNTGELFF. The CDR3 coding sequence is TGTGCCAGCAGTGGTGTGTGGGGACAGAAGAACACCGGGGAGCTGTTTTTT.

This rearrangement joins TRBV20-1 to TRBJ2-7, with D possibly being TRBD1 or TRBD2 (5 bases each). Deletions cut 2 bases from V and 4 bases from J, with 15 bases between. This CDR3 contains 14 residues. From germline, CDR1 is DFQATT and CDR2 SNEGSKA (reference sequence). CDR3 residues: CSARIVGREYEQYF. The CDR3 bases are TGCAGTGCTAGAATTGTCGGCAGGGAGTACGAGCAGTACTTC.

This clonotype was seen only a few times. The V call is TRBV7-8, the J call TRBJ1-2; unclear D gene. Germline CDR1 and CDR2: SGHVS and FQNEAQ. This CDR3 has 11 amino acids. Deletions cut 5 bases from V and 7 bases from J, with 8 bases between. This CDR3 is CASSEQSGYTF. DNA for the CDR3: TGTGCCAGCAGCGAACAATCTGGCTACACCTTC. Supplemented by reference TRBV7-8 and TRBJ1-2, the full variable domain reads GAGVSQSPRYKVAKRGQDVALRCDPISGHVSLFWYQQALGQGPEFLTYFQNEAQLDKSGLPSDRFFAERPEGSVSTLKIQRTQQEDSAVYLCASSEQSGYTFGSGTRLTVV.

There are a few counts of this clonotype. A junction end diverges from the germline sequence, so it may reflect a read error. This sequence joins TRBV6-1 and TRBJ2-5, with 7 bases identical to TRBD2. The CDR3 has 15 residues. From germline, CDR1 is MNHNS and CDR2 SASEGT. The CDR3 protein is CASSHRGDRQGTQYF. The CDR3 DNA reads TGTGCCAGCAGTCACCGGGGGGATAGGCAAGGGACCCAGTACTTC.

The count of this clonotype is one. Because the CDR3 is missing its conserved closing phenylalanine or tryptophan, this is likely a read error. The chain uses TRBV4-1 and TRBJ2-1; weak D call: TRBD1 (6 bases). V dropped 1 base and J dropped 3 bases, with 10 bases sitting between them. This CDR3 is 15 amino acids long. Germline V gives CDR1 MGHRA, CDR2 YSYEKL. The CDR3: CASSQVKGHYNEQFS. Written as DNA, the CDR3 is TGCGCCAGCAGCCAAGTGAAGGGACACTACAATGAGCAGTTCTCC.

A few counts support this clonotype. V and J are TRBV6-5 and TRBJ1-6; a weak D match, TRBD1 (6 bases). Between the trimmed V and J ends, which lost 6 bases and 9 bases, there was a span of 15 bases. Germline V gene data show CDR1 as MNHEY and CDR2 as SVGAGI. The CDR3 extends over 14 amino acids. The CDR3 DNA reads as TGTGCCAGCAGAGGGACCAACAGGGCTTCACCCCTCCACTTT. It is translated as CASRGTNRASPLHF.

This clonotype was seen only a few times. The chain uses TRBV9 and TRBJ2-3, with TRBD2 matching 7 bases. Germline V gene sequence: CDR1 SGDLS, CDR2 YYNGEE. Unmatched junction bases numbered 6, after V lost 0 bases and J lost 2 bases. This CDR3 has 16 amino acids. The CDR3 sequence: CASSVGVGRSTDTQYF. DNA for the CDR3: TGTGCCAGCAGCGTAGGGGTCGGGAGGTCCACAGATACGCAGTATTTT.

The gene calls are TRBV6-2 or TRBV6-3 and TRBJ2-1; 10 nucleotides match TRBD2. The ends lost 0 bases at V and 9 bases at J; junction bases unmatched: 5. The CDR3 totals 15 residues. In germline, CDR1 is MNHEY, CDR2 SVGEGT. CDR3 sequence (DNA): TGTGCCAGCAGTTACTCAGCGGGGGGGCCTGGTGAGCAGTTCTTC. Translation: CASSYSAGGPGEQFF.

The rearrangement links TRBV29-1 to TRBJ2-7; the D gene is possibly TRBD1 (6 bases). The CDR3 extends over 14 amino acids. V gave up 6 bases and J gave up 2 bases, with 17 bases separating them. The germline V gene encodes CDR1 SQVTM and CDR2 ANQGSEA. The CDR3 loop reads CSVSGPDRAYEQYF. The CDR3 DNA reads as TGCAGCGTCTCTGGTCCGGACAGAGCCTACGAGCAGTACTTC.

The V call is TRBV20-1, the J call TRBJ1-5; 8 positions match TRBD1. V dropped 1 base and J dropped 4; count of bases not matched to a gene: 9. Germline CDR1 reads DFQATT; CDR2 reads SNEGSKA (reference sequence). The CDR3 runs 16 residues. CDR3: CSARGGQGTVNQPQHF. Written as DNA, the CDR3 is TGCAGTGCTAGAGGAGGACAGGGTACGGTAAATCAGCCCCAGCATTTT.